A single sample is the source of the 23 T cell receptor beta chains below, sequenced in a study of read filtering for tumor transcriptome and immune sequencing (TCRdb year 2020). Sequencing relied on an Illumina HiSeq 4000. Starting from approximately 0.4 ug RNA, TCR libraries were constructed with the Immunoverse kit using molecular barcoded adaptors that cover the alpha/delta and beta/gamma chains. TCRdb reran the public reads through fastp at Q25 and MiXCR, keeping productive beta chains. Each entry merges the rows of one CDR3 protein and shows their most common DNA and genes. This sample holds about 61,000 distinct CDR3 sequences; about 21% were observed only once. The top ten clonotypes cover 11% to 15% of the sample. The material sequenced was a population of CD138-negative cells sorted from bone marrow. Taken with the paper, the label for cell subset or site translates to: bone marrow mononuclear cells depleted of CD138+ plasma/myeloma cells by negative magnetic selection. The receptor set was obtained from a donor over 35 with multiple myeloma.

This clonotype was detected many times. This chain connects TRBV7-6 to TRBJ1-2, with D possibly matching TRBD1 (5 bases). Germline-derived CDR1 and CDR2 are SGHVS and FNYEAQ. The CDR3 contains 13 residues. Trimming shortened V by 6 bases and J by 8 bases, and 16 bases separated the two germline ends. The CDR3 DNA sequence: TGTGCCAGCAGATCACCCCCGGGGCTCGGCTACACCTTC. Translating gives CASRSPPGLGYTF.

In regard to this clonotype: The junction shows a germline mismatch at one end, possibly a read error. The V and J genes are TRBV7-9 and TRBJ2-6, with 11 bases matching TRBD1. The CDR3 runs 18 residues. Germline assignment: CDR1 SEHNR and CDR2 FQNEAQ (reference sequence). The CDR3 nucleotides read TGTGCCAGCAGCCGAGGGACAGGGGGTCTATCTGGGGCCAACCTCCTGACTTTC. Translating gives CASSRGTGGLSGANLLTF.

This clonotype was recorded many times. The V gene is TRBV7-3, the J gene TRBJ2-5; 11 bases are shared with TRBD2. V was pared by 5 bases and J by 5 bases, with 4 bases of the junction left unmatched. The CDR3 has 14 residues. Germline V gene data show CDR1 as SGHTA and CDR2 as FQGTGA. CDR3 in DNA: TGTGCCAGCAGCGACACTAGCGGGAGCGAGACCCAGTACTTC. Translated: CASSDTSGSETQYF.

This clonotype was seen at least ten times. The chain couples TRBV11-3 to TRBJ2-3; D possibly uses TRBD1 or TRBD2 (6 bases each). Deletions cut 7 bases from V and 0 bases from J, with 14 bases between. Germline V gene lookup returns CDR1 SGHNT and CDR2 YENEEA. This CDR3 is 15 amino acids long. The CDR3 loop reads CASTNRAGSTDTQYF. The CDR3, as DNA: TGTGCCAGCACTAACAGGGCGGGAAGCACAGATACGCAGTATTTT.

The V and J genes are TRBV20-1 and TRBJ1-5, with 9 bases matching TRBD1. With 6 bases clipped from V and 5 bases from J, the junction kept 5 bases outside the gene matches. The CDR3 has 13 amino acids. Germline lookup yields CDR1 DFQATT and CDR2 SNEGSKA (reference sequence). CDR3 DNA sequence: TGCAGTGCCCCGACAGGGGGAGATCAGCCCCAGCATTTT. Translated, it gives CSAPTGGDQPQHF.

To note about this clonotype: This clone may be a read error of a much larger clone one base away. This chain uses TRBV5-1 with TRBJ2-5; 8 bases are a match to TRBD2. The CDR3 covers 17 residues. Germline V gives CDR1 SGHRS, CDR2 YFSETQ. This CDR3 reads CACSLEVGLGPKETQYF. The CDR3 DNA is TGCGCCTGCAGCTTGGAAGTGGGACTAGGACCGAAAGAGACCCAGTACTTC. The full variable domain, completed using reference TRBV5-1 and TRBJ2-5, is KAGVTQTPRYLIKTRGQQVTLSCSPISGHRSVSWYQQTPGQGLQFLFEYFSETQRNKGNFPGRFSGRQFSNSRSEMNVSTLELGDSALYLCACSLEVGLGPKETQYFGPGTRLLVL.

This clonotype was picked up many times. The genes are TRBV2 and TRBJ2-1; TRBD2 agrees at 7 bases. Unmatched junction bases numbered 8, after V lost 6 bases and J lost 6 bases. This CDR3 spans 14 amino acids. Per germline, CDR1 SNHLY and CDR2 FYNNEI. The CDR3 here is CASRRGTNSNEQFF. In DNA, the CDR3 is TGTGCCAGCAGGCGGGGGACTAACAGCAATGAGCAGTTCTTC.

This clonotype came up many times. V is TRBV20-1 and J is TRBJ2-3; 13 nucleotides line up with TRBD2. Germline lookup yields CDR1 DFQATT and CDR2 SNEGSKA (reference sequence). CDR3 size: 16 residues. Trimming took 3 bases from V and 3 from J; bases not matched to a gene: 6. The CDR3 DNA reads TGCAGTGCTAGGGGACTAGCGGGAACTCTGACAGATACGCAGTATTTT. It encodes CSARGLAGTLTDTQYF.

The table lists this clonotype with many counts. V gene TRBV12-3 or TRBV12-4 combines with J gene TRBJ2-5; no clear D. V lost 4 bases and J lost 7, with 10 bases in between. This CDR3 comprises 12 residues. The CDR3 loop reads CASSSYFGTQYF. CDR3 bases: TGTGCCAGCAGTTCCTATTTCGGGACCCAGTACTTC.

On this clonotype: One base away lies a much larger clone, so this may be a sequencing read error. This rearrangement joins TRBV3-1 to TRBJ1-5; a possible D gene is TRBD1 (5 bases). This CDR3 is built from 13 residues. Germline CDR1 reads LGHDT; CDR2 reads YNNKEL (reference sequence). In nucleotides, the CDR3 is TGTGCCAGCAGCCAGGGACCGAATCAGCCCCACCATTTT. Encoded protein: CASSQGPNQPHHF. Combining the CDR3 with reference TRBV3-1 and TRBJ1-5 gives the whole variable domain DTAVSQTPKYLVTQMGNDKSIKCEQNLGHDTMYWYKQDSKKFLKIMFSYNNKELIINETVPNRFSPKSPDKAHLNLHINSLELGDSAVYFCASSQGPNQPHHFGDGTRLSIL.

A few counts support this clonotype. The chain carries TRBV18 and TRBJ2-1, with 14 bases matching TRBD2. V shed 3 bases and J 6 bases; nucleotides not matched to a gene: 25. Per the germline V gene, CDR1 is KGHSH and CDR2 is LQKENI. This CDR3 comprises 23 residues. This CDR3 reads CASSPPPRTDPTSGGARGNEQFF. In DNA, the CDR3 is TGTGCCAGCTCACCGCCTCCCCGGACAGACCCGACTAGCGGGGGGGCCCGGGGCAATGAGCAGTTCTTC.

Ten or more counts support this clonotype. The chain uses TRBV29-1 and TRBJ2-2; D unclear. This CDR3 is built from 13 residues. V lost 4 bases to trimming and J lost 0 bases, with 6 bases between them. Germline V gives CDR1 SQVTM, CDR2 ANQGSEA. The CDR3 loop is CSVAPSNTGELFF. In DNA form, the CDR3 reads TGCAGCGTTGCCCCTTCGAACACCGGGGAGCTGTTTTTT.

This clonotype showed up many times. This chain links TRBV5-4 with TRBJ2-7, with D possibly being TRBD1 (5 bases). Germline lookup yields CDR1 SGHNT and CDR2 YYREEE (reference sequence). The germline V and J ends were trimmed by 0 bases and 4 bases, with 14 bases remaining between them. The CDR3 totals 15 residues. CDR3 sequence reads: CASSLGSGSVYEQYF. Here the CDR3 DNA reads TGTGCCAGCAGCTTGGGATCAGGGTCGGTGTACGAGCAGTACTTC.

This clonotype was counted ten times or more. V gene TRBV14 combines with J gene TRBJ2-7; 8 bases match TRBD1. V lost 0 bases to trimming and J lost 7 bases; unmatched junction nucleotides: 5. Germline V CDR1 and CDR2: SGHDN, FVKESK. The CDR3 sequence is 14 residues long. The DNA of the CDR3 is TGTGCCAGCAGCCAAGACCAGGGGGCAAGGGAGCAGTACTTC. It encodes CASSQDQGAREQYF.

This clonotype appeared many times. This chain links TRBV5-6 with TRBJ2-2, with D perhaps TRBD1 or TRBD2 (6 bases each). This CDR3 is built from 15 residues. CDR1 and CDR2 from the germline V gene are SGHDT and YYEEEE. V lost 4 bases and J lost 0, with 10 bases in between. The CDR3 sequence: CASSGGGPNTGELFF. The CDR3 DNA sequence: TGTGCCAGCAGCGGTGGGGGGCCGAACACCGGGGAGCTGTTTTTT.

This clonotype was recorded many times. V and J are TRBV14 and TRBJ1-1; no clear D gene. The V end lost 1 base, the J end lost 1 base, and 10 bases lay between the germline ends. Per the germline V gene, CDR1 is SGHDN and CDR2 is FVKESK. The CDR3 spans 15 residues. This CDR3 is CASSQVTLGNTEAFF. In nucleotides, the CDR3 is TGTGCCAGCAGCCAAGTGACCTTGGGGAACACTGAAGCTTTCTTT.

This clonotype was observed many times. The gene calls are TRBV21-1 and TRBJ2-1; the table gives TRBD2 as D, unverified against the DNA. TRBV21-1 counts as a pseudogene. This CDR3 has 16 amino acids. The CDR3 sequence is CASTSGGLSSYNEQFF. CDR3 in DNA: TGTGCCAGCACTAGCGGGGGTCTAAGCTCCTACAATGAGCAGTTCTTC.

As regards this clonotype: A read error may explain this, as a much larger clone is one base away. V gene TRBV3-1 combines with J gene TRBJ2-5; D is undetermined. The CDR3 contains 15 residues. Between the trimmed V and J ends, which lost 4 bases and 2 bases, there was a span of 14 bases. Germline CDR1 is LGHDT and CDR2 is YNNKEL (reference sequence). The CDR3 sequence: CASSRRVAEQETQYF. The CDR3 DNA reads TGTGCCAGCAGCCGACGGGTGGCGGAACAAGAGACCCAGTACTTC.

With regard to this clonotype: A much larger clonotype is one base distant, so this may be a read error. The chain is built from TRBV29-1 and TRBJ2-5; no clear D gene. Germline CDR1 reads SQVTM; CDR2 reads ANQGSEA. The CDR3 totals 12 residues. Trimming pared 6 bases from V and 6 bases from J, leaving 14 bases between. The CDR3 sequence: CSVESPGQTQYF. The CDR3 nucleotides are TGCAGCGTGGAGAGTCCTGGCCAGACCCAGTACTTC.

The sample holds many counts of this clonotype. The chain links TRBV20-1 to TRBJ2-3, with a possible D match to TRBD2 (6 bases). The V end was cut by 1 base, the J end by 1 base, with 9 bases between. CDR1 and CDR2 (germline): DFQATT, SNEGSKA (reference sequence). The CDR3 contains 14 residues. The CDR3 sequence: CSARAGLGTDTQYF. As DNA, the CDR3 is TGCAGTGCTAGAGCGGGACTGGGCACAGATACGCAGTATTTT.

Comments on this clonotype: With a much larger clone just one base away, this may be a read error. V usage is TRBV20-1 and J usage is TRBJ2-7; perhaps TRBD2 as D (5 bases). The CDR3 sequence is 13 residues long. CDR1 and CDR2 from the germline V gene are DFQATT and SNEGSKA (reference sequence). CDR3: CSALRPGTYVQYF. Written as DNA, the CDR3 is TGCAGTGCCCTTCGTCCGGGAACATACGTGCAGTACTTC.

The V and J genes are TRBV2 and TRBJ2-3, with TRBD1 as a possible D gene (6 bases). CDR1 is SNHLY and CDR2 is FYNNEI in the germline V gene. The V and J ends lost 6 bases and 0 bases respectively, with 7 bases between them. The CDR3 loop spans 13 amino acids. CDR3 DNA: TGTGCCAGCAGGAGGGGGAGCACAGATACGCAGTATTTT. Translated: CASRRGSTDTQYF.

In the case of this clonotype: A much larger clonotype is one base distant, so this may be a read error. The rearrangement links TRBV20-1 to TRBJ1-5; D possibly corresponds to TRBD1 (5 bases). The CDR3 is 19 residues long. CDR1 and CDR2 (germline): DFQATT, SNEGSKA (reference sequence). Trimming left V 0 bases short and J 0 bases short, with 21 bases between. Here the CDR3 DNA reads TGCAGTGCTAGAGATATCCGGGACGGAGGAGTGTATAGCAATCAGCCCCAGCATTTT. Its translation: CSARDIRDGGVYSNQPQHF.